The 16 T cell receptor beta chains below all came from one sample that was sequenced in a study of T cells after yellow fever vaccination. TCRdb re-analysed the 5' RACE reads in MiXCR, keeping a single row per CDR3 protein. This table has under 700,000 distinct CDR3 sequences, roughly a sixth appearing once. The sample consisted of PBMCs, taken 4 to 5 days after the first yellow fever vaccination. The source is a man between 18 and 29 years old who received the YFV17D yellow fever vaccine.

The rearrangement links TRBV29-1 to TRBJ1-1; D gene ambiguous. The CDR3 has 12 residues. V lost 4 bases and J lost 4, with 10 bases in between. Germline V gene data show CDR1 as SQVTM and CDR2 as ANQGSEA. CDR3 DNA: TGCAGCGTTGTTCTTTCGGGCACTGAAGCTTTCTTT. It yields the protein CSVVLSGTEAFF.

The chain employs TRBV7-2 and TRBJ1-2; a possible D gene is TRBD1 (5 bases). CDR1 and CDR2 from the germline V gene are SGHTA and FQGNSA. Trimming took 5 bases from V and 2 from J, leaving 18 bases between them. The CDR3 has 16 residues. The CDR3 protein is CASSRPGGGWNYGYTF. DNA of the CDR3: TGTGCCAGCAGCCGACCCGGGGGGGGTTGGAACTATGGCTACACCTTC.

This clonotype was observed at least ten times. This chain joins TRBV21-1 and TRBJ2-7; TRBD1, the table's D call, lacks a check against the DNA. TRBV21-1 is assigned pseudogene status. The CDR3 is 11 amino acids. The CDR3 sequence: CANQGSEEQYF. CDR3 in DNA: TGTGCCAACCAGGGATCGGAAGAGCAGTACTTC.

This clonotype showed up just a few times. The gene calls are TRBV7-2 and TRBJ2-7, with D possibly called TRBD1 or TRBD2 (5 bases each). V lost 5 bases and J lost 9, with 20 bases in between. The germline V gene has CDR1 SGHTA and CDR2 FQGNSA. The CDR3 totals 14 residues. The CDR3: CASSQTRGDVGQYF. In DNA form, the CDR3 reads TGTGCCAGCAGCCAAACGAGAGGGGATGTGGGGCAGTACTTC.

This clonotype was seen only a few times. This chain joins TRBV28 and TRBJ2-7, with a weak D call TRBD2 (5 bases). Trimming took 6 bases from V and 2 from J, leaving 20 bases between them. The CDR3 contains 16 residues. Germline-derived CDR1 and CDR2 are MDHEN and SYDVKM. CDR3 protein: CASSPPVSDGAYEQYV. The CDR3 region has the DNA TGTGCCAGCAGCCCCCCGGTGAGCGACGGGGCCTACGAGCAGTACGTC.

This clonotype was recorded a few times. The CDR3 loop is CASSYDPGPTDTQYF. In DNA, the CDR3 is TGTGCCAGCAGTTACGATCCCGGACCCACAGATACGCAGTATTTT. The J gene is TRBJ2-3, the V gene TRBV6-5; unclear D gene. V was clipped by 2 bases and J by 2 bases, with 11 bases between them. Germline V CDR1 and CDR2: MNHEY, SVGAGI. The CDR3 sequence is 15 residues long.

This chain uses TRBV5-4 with TRBJ2-7; D unresolved. V gave up 4 bases and J gave up 3 bases, with 8 bases separating them. The length of the CDR3 is 12 residues. Germline CDR1 reads SGHNT; CDR2 reads YYREEE (reference sequence). The DNA of the CDR3 is TGTGCCAGCAGCGGCGGAAACTACGAGCAGTACTTC. Encoded protein: CASSGGNYEQYF. Full variable domain (rest looked up from reference TRBV5-4 and TRBJ2-7): ETGVTQSPTHLIKTRGQQVTLRCSSQSGHNTVSWYQQALGQGPQFIFQYYREEENGRGNFPPRFSGLQFPNYSSELNVNALELDDSALYLCASSGGNYEQYFGPGTRLTVT.

The gene calls are TRBV7-9 and TRBJ1-1, with TRBD1 matching 10 bases. The germline V gene has CDR1 SEHNR and CDR2 FQNEAQ (reference sequence). CDR3 length: 14 amino acids. V was clipped by 2 bases and J by 12 bases; unmatched bases: 9. CDR3 nucleotides: TGTGCCAGCAGCTTATCTAGGACAGGGGGGAAGACTTTCTTT. It translates to CASSLSRTGGKTFF.

The gene calls are TRBV4-1 and TRBJ1-1, with 8 nucleotides matching TRBD1. This CDR3 region has 14 residues. CDR1 and CDR2 (germline): MGHRA, YSYEKL. Unmatched junction bases numbered 6, after V lost 4 bases and J lost 5 bases. CDR3 in amino acids: CASSRPGGLTEAFF. In DNA, the CDR3 is TGCGCCAGCAGCCGTCCAGGGGGCTTGACTGAAGCTTTCTTT.

This clonotype was found a few times. The chain uses TRBV7-9 and TRBJ2-2, with 10 bases matching TRBD1. This CDR3 comprises 17 residues. Germline CDR1 is SEHNR and CDR2 is FQNEAQ (reference sequence). J lost 5 bases, V lost 6 bases, and 12 bases had no gene match. The CDR3 nucleotides read TGTGCCAGCAGACACGGGACAGGGGAATCAAGGACCGGGGAGCTGTTTTTT. Encoded protein: CASRHGTGESRTGELFF.

This clonotype was found a few times. The gene calls are TRBV7-2 and TRBJ2-5; D may match TRBD1 or TRBD2 (5 bases each). There are 15 residues in the CDR3. Trimming removed 6 bases at V and 0 bases at J, with 14 bases between. Germline V gene lookup returns CDR1 SGHTA and CDR2 FQGNSA. The CDR3 region is CASSRGSYNQETQYF. In DNA, the CDR3 is TGTGCCAGCAGTCGGGGCAGCTACAACCAAGAGACCCAGTACTTC.

In this sample, this clonotype turned up a few times. This chain uses TRBV11-1 with TRBJ2-1, with TRBD2 matching over 11 bases. V gave up 2 bases and J gave up 4 bases; unmatched junction bases: 13. From germline, CDR1 is SGHAT and CDR2 FQDESV (reference sequence). This CDR3 contains 19 residues. This chain's CDR3 is CASSLPSGGPEGLYNEQFF. The CDR3 bases are TGTGCCAGCAGCTTACCTAGCGGGGGGCCCGAAGGCCTTTACAATGAGCAGTTCTTC.

The chain employs TRBV5-1 and TRBJ2-7; D is undetermined. From germline, CDR1 is SGHRS and CDR2 YFSETQ. CDR3 length equals 14 residues. Trimming pared 2 bases from V and 2 bases from J, leaving 11 bases between. The CDR3 bases are TGCGCCAGCAGCTTTCGGCCCCTAACCTACGAGCAGTACTTC. This translates into CASSFRPLTYEQYF.

The V gene is TRBV7-2, the J gene TRBJ1-2; D uncertain. The germline V gene has CDR1 SGHTA and CDR2 FQGNSA. The V end was cut by 1 base, the J end by 8 bases, with 8 bases between. The CDR3 covers 12 residues. This CDR3 is CASSLGPGGYTF. As DNA, the CDR3 is TGTGCCAGCAGCTTAGGCCCGGGCGGCTACACCTTC.

Turning to this clonotype: Just one base apart from a much larger clone, this may be a read error. The CDR3 sequence: CASSQMAGELFF. DNA for the CDR3: TGTGCCAGCAGCCAAATGGCCGGGGAGCTGTTTTTT. The rearrangement joins TRBV3-1 to TRBJ2-2; no definite D call. The CDR3 extends over 12 amino acids. Germline CDR1 is LGHDT and CDR2 is YNNKEL (reference sequence). Trimming cost V 2 bases and J 6 bases, with 4 bases left between them.

V is TRBV7-6 and J is TRBJ2-1, with TRBD1 as a possible D gene (5 bases). Between the trimmed V and J ends, which lost 5 bases and 2 bases, there was a span of 7 bases. From germline, CDR1 is SGHVS and CDR2 FNYEAQ. The CDR3 is 13 amino acids. CDR3 nucleotides: TGTGCCAGCAGCAAGGGGACCTACAATGAGCAGTTCTTC. Protein sequence: CASSKGTYNEQFF.